The source of this T cell receptor (beta chain) is a study of cytomegalovirus exposure and HLA in healthy donors. Repertoires were generated with immunoSEQ multiplex PCR, while TCRdb's copy carries only in-frame clones and drops some. The sample consists of roughly 70,000 clones, 85% of them appearing once. The donors were part of the 120-subject validation cohort, which stood apart from the roughly 700-subject first cohort. Worth noting for this clone: What it recognizes is unknown.

The CDR3 is made up of 14 amino acids. Per germline, CDR1 WSHSY and CDR2 SAAADI. V lost 8 bases to trimming and J lost 6 bases; unmatched junction nucleotides: 6. Study-level findings and limits: One later analysis, an examination of the 100 to 150 validation repertoires, found that first-cohort TCR clusters tended to co-occur in them. It was approximately 150 TCR beta chains that were listed as cytomegalovirus-associated.

Sequenced: PBMCs. This TCR was sampled from a man younger than 45 in good health and CMV-seronegative. V gene TRBV10-2 combines with J gene TRBJ2-1; 11 bases line up with TRBD2. Here the CDR3 reads CASRSGTSGNEQFF. The CDR3 DNA is TGCGCCAGCCGCTCCGGGACTAGCGGCAATGAGCAGTTCTTC.